Listed here are 3 T cell receptor beta chains from one sample, sequenced in a study of blood T cell repertoires in COVID-19. The repertoire was sequenced with immunoSEQ multiplex PCR; TCRdb's copy has only in-frame clones and lacks some. Of about 360,000 clones in the sample, 70% to 85% were seen once. Sequencing was performed on peripheral blood. These receptors all stem from a human donor with acute or convalescent COVID-19. The donor label of this sample is uncertain.

The CDR3 here is CASSFLRTSGKSSYEQYF. The CDR3 DNA is TGTGCCAGCAGTTTCCTAAGGACTAGCGGGAAGAGCTCCTACGAGCAGTACTTC. The rearrangement joins TRBV27 to TRBJ2-7; TRBD2 matches 12 bases. V trimming: 3 bases; J trimming: 0 bases; junction bases outside the gene matches: 9. The CDR3 has 18 residues. Germline CDR1 and CDR2: MNHEY and SMNVEV (reference sequence).

V and J are TRBV6-2 or TRBV6-3 and TRBJ1-5, with D uncertain. V dropped 5 bases and J dropped 0 bases, with 11 bases sitting between them. Germline loops: CDR1 MNHEY, CDR2 SVGEGT. The CDR3 totals 15 residues. CDR3 residues: CASSAQLYSNQPQHF. DNA for the CDR3: TGTGCCAGCAGTGCACAGCTTTATAGCAATCAGCCCCAGCATTTT.

This chain uses TRBV6-6 with TRBJ2-7, with D possibly matching TRBD1 (6 bases). Germline V gene lookup returns CDR1 MNHNY and CDR2 SVGAGI (reference sequence). V lost 4 bases and J 2 bases, leaving 12 bases between the germline ends. The CDR3 consists of 14 residues. The CDR3: CASSSRQVTYEQYF. The CDR3 DNA reads as TGTGCCAGCAGTTCCCGACAGGTAACCTACGAGCAGTACTTC.